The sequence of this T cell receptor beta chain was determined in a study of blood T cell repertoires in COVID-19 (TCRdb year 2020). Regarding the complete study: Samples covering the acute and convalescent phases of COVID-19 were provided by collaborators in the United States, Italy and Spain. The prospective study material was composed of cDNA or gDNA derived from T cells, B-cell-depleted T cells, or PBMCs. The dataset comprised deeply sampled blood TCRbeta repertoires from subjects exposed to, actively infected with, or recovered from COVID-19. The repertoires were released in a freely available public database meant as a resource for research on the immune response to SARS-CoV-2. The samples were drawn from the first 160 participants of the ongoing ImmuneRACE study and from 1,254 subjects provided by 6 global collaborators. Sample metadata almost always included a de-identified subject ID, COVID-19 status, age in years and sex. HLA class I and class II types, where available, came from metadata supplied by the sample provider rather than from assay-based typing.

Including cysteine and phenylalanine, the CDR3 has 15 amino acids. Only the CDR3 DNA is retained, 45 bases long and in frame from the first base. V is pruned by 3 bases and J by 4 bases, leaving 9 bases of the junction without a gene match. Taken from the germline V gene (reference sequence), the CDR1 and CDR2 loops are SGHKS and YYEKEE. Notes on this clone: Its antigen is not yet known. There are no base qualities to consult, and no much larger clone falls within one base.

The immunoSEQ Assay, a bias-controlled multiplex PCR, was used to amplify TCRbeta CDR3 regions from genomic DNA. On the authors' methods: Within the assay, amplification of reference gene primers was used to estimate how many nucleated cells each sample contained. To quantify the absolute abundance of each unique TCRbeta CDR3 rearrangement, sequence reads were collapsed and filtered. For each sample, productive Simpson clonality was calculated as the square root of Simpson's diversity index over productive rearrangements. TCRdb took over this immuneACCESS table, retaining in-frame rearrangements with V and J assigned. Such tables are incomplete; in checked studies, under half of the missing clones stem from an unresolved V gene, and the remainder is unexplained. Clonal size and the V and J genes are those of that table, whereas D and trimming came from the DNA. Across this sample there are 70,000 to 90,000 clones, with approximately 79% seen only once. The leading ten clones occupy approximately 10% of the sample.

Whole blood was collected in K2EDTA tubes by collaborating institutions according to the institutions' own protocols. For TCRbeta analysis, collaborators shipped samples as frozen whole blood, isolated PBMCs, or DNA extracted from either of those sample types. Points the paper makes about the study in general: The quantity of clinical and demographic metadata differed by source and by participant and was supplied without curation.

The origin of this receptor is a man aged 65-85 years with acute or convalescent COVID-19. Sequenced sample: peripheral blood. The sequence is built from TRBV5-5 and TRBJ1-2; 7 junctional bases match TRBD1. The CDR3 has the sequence CASSYAGQAGYGYTF. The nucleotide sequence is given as TGTGCCAGCAGCTATGCAGGACAGGCGGGCTATGGCTACACCTTC.